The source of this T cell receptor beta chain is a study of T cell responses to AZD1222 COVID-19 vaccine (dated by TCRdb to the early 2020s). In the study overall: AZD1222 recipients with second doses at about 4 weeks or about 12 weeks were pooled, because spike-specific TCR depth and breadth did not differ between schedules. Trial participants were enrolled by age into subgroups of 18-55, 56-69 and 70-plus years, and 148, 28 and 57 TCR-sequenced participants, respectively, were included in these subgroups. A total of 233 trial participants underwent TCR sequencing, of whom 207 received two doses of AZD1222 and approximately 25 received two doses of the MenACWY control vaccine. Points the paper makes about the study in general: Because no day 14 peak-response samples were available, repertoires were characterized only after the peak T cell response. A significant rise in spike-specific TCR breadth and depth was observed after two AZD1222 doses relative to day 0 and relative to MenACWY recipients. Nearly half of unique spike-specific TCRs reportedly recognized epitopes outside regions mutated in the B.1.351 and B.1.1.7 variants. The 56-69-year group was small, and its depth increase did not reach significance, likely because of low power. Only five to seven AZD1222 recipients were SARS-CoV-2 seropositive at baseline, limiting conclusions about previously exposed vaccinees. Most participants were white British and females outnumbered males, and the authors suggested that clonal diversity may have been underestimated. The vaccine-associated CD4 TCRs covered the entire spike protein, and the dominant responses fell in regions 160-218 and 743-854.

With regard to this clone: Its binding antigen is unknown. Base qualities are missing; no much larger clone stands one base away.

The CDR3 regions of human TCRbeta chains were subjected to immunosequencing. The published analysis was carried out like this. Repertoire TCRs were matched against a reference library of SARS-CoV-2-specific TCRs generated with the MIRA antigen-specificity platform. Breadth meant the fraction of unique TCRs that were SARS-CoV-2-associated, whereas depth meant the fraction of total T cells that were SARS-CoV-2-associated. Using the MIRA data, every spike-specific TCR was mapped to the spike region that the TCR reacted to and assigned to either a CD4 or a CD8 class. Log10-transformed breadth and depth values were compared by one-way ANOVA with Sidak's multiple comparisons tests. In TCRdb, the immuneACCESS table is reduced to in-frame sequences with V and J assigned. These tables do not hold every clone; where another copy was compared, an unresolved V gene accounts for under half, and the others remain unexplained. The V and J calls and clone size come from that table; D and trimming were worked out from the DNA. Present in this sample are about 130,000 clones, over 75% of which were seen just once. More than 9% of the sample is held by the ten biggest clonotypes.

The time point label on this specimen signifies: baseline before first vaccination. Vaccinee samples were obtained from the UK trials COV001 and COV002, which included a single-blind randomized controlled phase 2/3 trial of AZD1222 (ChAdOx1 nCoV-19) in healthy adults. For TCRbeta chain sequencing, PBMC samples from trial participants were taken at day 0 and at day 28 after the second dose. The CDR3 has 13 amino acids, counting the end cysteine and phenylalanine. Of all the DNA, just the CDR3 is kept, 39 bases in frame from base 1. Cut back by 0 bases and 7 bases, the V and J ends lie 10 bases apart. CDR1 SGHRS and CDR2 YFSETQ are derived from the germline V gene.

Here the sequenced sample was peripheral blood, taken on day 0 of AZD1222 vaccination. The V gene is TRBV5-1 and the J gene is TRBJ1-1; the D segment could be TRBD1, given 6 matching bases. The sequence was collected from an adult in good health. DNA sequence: TGCGCCAGCAGCTTGGCGGCGGACAGTGAAGCTTTCTTT. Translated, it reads CASSLAADSEAFF. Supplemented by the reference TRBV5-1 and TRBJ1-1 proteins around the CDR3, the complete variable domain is KAGVTQTPRYLIKTRGQQVTLSCSPISGHRSVSWYQQTPGQGLQFLFEYFSETQRNKGNFPGRFSGRQFSNSRSEMNVSTLELGDSALYLCASSLAADSEAFFGQGTRLTVV.